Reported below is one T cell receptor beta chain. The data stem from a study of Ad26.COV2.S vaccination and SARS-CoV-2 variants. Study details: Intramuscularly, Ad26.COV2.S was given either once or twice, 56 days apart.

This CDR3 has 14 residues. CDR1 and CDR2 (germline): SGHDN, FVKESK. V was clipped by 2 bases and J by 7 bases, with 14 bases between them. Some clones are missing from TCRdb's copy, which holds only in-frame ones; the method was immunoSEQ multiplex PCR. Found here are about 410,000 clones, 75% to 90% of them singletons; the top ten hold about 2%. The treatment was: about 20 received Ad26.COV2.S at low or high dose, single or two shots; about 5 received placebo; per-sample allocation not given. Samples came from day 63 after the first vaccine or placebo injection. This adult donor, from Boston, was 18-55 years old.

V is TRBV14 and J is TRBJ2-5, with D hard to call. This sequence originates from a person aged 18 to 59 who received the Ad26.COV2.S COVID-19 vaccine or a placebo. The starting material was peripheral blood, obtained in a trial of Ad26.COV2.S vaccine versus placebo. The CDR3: CASSQWTSGGTQYF. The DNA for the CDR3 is TGTGCCAGCAGCCAATGGACCTCTGGTGGGACCCAGTACTTC.